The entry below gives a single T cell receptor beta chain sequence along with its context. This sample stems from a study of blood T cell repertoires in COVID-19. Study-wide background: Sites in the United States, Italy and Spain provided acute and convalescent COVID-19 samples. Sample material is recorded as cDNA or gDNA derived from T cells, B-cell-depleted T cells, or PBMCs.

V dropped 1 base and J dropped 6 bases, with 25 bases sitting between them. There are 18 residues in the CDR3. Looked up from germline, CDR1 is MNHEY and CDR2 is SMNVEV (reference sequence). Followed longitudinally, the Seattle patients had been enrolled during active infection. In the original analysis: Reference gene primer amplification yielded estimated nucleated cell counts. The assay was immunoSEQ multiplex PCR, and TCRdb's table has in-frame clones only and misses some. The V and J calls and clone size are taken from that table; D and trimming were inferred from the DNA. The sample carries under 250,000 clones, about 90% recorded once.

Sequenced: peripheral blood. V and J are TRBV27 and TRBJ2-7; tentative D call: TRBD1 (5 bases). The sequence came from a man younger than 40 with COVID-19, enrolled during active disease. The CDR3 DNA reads TGTGCCAGCAGTTTATATCCCCCCGGCAGGGTTATTTGGGGCGAGCAGTACTTC. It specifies CASSLYPPGRVIWGEQYF.